A single sample is the source of the 24 T cell receptor beta chains below, sequenced in a study of CD8+CD57+ T cells in acquired aplastic anemia (dated by TCRdb to the late 2010s). TCRdb names Illumina HiSeq 2000 as the instrument used. Profiling of TCR beta VDJ combinations and CDR3 sequences used genomic DNA as the template. TCRdb redid the processing of the public reads, applying fastp at Q25 and MiXCR, and retained in-frame beta chains. For every CDR3 protein sequence, its rows merge into one entry that carries the most common genes and DNA. The sample includes some 190,000 distinct CDR3 sequences, with under 55% observed a single time. About 2.9% of the sample is taken by the ten largest. Sequenced: sorted CD4+, CD8+, or CD8+CD57+ T cells (not recorded which) from PBMCs. Receptors were obtained from a human donor in good health.

Note on this clonotype: This may arise from a read error, as a much more abundant clone is one base away. This rearrangement joins TRBV15 to TRBJ1-3; tentative D call: TRBD1 (5 bases). V was trimmed by 0 bases and J by 1 base, leaving 7 bases between them. CDR1 is LNHNV and CDR2 is YYDKDF in the germline V gene (reference sequence). The CDR3 runs 15 residues. As DNA, the CDR3 is TGTGCCACCAGCAGAGATGGGGGGTCTGGAAACACCATATATTTT. Its translation is CATSRDGGSGNTIYF.

A note on this clonotype: A much more abundant neighbour one base away suggests this may be a read error. Here the CDR3 DNA reads TGTGCCAGCAGCCAATACGCGGATACGCAGTATTTT. Residues: CASSQYADTQYF. The chain links TRBV3-1 to TRBJ2-3; D is unresolved. The CDR3 has 12 residues. V was clipped by 2 bases and J by 6 bases, with 6 bases between them. Per the germline V gene, CDR1 is LGHDT and CDR2 is YNNKEL (reference sequence).

About this clonotype itself: A much larger clonotype is one base distant, so this may be a read error. The rearrangement joins TRBV4-2 to TRBJ1-2; no firm D call. Germline V gene data show CDR1 as LGHNA and CDR2 as YNFKEQ. The CDR3 runs 14 residues. Deletions cut 4 bases from V and 0 bases from J, with 9 bases between. The chain's CDR3 is CASSRADANYGYTF. In nucleotides, the CDR3 is TGTGCCAGCAGCCGGGCAGACGCTAACTATGGCTACACCTTC.

V and J are TRBV10-3 and TRBJ2-1; D ambiguous. The V gene's germline CDR1 is ENHRY and CDR2 SYGVKD. The CDR3 contains 13 residues. Trimming took off 4 bases at V and 10 bases at J, with 14 bases between the two ends. The CDR3 is CAISGSTVGEQFF. The CDR3 region has the DNA TGTGCCATCAGTGGATCGACGGTCGGAGAGCAGTTCTTC.

The chain employs TRBV7-2 and TRBJ2-5; no reliable D call. This CDR3 has 13 amino acids. CDR1 SGHTA and CDR2 FQGNSA come from the germline V gene. V was trimmed by 1 base and J by 12 bases, leaving 15 bases between them. The CDR3 DNA reads as TGTGCCAGCAGCTTAGATGGCCTAAACTCCGAGTACTTC. Encoded protein: CASSLDGLNSEYF. Complete variable domain (other parts from reference TRBV7-2 and TRBJ2-5): GAGVSQSPSNKVTEKGKDVELRCDPISGHTALYWYRQSLGQGLEFLIYFQGNSAPDKSGLPSDRFSAERTGGSVSTLTIQRTQQEDSAVYLCASSLDGLNSEYFGPGTRLLVL.

V and J are TRBV24-1 and TRBJ2-3, with 16 bases that match TRBD2. CDR3 length: 21 amino acids. Germline loops: CDR1 KGHDR, CDR2 SFDVKD. V trimming: 4 bases; J trimming: 2 bases; junction bases outside the gene matches: 14. In DNA, the CDR3 is TGTGCCACCAGTGACCGCGGGACTAGCGGGAGGGCCGGACGAGACACAGATACGCAGTATTTT. Translation gives CATSDRGTSGRAGRDTDTQYF.

The chain uses TRBV2 and TRBJ1-6, with D tentatively TRBD1 (6 bases). Germline V CDR1 and CDR2: SNHLY, FYNNEI. The CDR3 covers 14 residues. V was clipped by 7 bases and J by 7 bases, with 14 bases between them. CDR3 DNA sequence: TGTGCCAGCATTGTACAGGGAATCAATTCACCCCTCCACTTT. Encoded protein: CASIVQGINSPLHF.

This clonotype was detected only a few times. The chain carries TRBV7-6 and TRBJ1-1, with D maybe TRBD1 (5 bases). The V end was cut by 1 base, the J end by 5 bases, with 14 bases between. CDR1 and CDR2 (germline): SGHVS, FNYEAQ. This CDR3 is 15 amino acids long. The DNA for the CDR3 is TGTGCCAGCAGCTTAGGACTCGCAGGACAAACTGAAGCTTTCTTT. This codes for CASSLGLAGQTEAFF.

A word on this clonotype: Germline and junction disagree at one end, which may indicate a read error. The genes are TRBV25-1 and TRBJ2-3, with 12 bases that match TRBD2. CDR1 is MGHDK, CDR2 SYGVNS, per germline. CDR3 size: 12 residues. DNA for the CDR3: TGCGGGACTAGCGGGAGCACAGATACGCAGTATTTT. It yields the protein CGTSGSTDTQYF.

With respect to this clonotype: Relative to the germline gene, one junction end is altered; a read error may explain this. V gene TRBV2 combines with J gene TRBJ1-3, with D tentatively TRBD1 (5 bases). The CDR3 loop spans 13 amino acids. Germline-derived CDR1 and CDR2 are SNHLY and FYNNEI. This CDR3 is CASTPKQGNAIYF. The CDR3 region has the DNA TGTGCCAGCACCCCGAAGCAGGGAAACGCCATATATTTT.

This clonotype was detected ten times or more. This CDR3 is CSARGAAQETQYF. CDR3 DNA sequence: TGCAGTGCTAGGGGTGCGGCTCAAGAGACCCAGTACTTC. V and J are TRBV20-1 and TRBJ2-5; D ambiguous. Per germline, CDR1 DFQATT and CDR2 SNEGSKA (reference sequence). V lost 3 bases, J lost 2 bases, and 10 bases lay in between. The CDR3 loop spans 13 amino acids.

The V and J genes are TRBV10-3 and TRBJ2-3, with D possibly matching TRBD2 (7 bases). There are 11 residues in the CDR3. CDR1 and CDR2 from the germline V gene are ENHRY and SYGVKD. Trimming stripped 8 bases from V and 8 bases from J, with 11 bases between. The CDR3 reads CAIGGGGTQYF. DNA of the CDR3: TGTGCCATCGGGGGGGGCGGTACGCAGTATTTT.

This clonotype was found many times. V usage is TRBV5-4 and J usage is TRBJ2-7, with 14 nucleotides matching TRBD2. The V gene end was trimmed by 4 bases and the J gene end by 4 bases; junction bases not matched to a gene: 7. Germline V gene data show CDR1 as SGHNT and CDR2 as YYREEE (reference sequence). The CDR3 runs to 16 residues. The CDR3: CASSDGTSGSRYEQYF. The CDR3 nucleotides are TGTGCCAGCAGCGACGGGACTAGCGGGAGTCGGTACGAGCAGTACTTC.

The V and J genes are TRBV29-1 and TRBJ2-3; 7 nucleotides agree with TRBD1. V shed 6 bases, J shed 1 base, and the junction held 1 base outside the gene matches. The CDR3 length is 12 residues. Germline values: CDR1 SQVTM, CDR2 ANQGSEA. The DNA for the CDR3 is TGCAGCGTGGGGACAGGCACAGATACGCAGTATTTT. Its translation: CSVGTGTDTQYF.

This clonotype appeared many times. The chain joins TRBV20-1 to TRBJ2-7; 8 nucleotides line up with TRBD1. With 4 bases clipped from V and 3 bases from J, the junction kept 8 bases outside the gene matches. The germline CDR1 and CDR2 sequences are DFQATT and SNEGSKA (reference sequence). There are 14 residues in the CDR3. The CDR3 spells CSATPGGSYYEQYF. The CDR3 DNA reads as TGCAGTGCTACCCCAGGGGGCTCTTACTACGAGCAGTACTTC.

The chain uses TRBV12-3 or TRBV12-4 and TRBJ2-5; maybe TRBD1 (5 bases). CDR3 length equals 14 residues. Trimming stripped 6 bases from V and 2 bases from J, with 13 bases between. CDR3 sequence reads: CASSPRQTQETQYF. Here the CDR3 DNA reads TGTGCCAGCAGCCCTAGACAGACACAAGAGACCCAGTACTTC.

The genes are TRBV15 and TRBJ2-7, with 10 bases lining up with TRBD2. Trimming at V came to 1 base and at J to 8 bases, leaving 5 bases not matched to a gene. CDR1 and CDR2 (germline): LNHNV, YYDKDF (reference sequence). This CDR3 is 14 amino acids long. The CDR3 DNA is TGTGCCACCAGCAGAGTAGCGGGAGGATTTAAGCAGTACTTC. Translation gives CATSRVAGGFKQYF.

This chain links TRBV20-1 with TRBJ2-7, with 8 positions matching TRBD1. The CDR3 is made up of 17 amino acids. V shed 1 base and J 3 bases; nucleotides not matched to a gene: 14. Germline V gene data show CDR1 as DFQATT and CDR2 as SNEGSKA (reference sequence). CDR3: CSARGPYQGAMNYEQYF. Written as DNA, the CDR3 is TGCAGTGCTAGAGGCCCATACCAGGGGGCTATGAACTACGAGCAGTACTTC.

This clonotype was observed many times. V gene TRBV29-1 combines with J gene TRBJ2-5; TRBD1 aligns across 8 bases. Germline CDR1 reads SQVTM; CDR2 reads ANQGSEA. V trimming: 5 bases; J trimming: 5 bases; junction bases outside the gene matches: 7. CDR3 size: 13 residues. CDR3 protein: CSVRQGKGETQYF. In nucleotides, the CDR3 is TGCAGCGTTAGACAGGGGAAGGGGGAGACCCAGTACTTC.

This clonotype was picked up many times. The chain combines TRBV14 with TRBJ2-3, with 9 bases that match TRBD1. Germline loops: CDR1 SGHDN, CDR2 FVKESK. The CDR3 runs to 16 residues. The J segment lost 6 bases and the V segment lost 4 bases, leaving 11 bases of the junction unmatched. Here the CDR3 DNA reads TGTGCCAGCAGCCCCCCGGGACAGGGAAAGTCTGATACGCAGTATTTT. It is translated as CASSPPGQGKSDTQYF.

This clonotype showed up many times. The chain joins TRBV20-1 to TRBJ1-1; tentative D call: TRBD1 (6 bases). Germline CDR1 is DFQATT and CDR2 is SNEGSKA (reference sequence). This CDR3 is built from 13 residues. V lost 6 bases and J lost 4, with 15 bases in between. CDR3 in DNA: TGCAGTGCCCCCCGGGGGGCGGTCACTGAAGCTTTCTTT. It is translated as CSAPRGAVTEAFF.

This clonotype has at least ten counts. V and J are TRBV5-1 and TRBJ1-1; D not certain. Trimming stripped 4 bases from V and 3 bases from J, with 13 bases between. The CDR3 totals 14 residues. CDR1 and CDR2 from the germline V gene are SGHRS and YFSETQ. CDR3 protein: CASSKVTVHTEAFF. CDR3 DNA sequence: TGCGCCAGCAGCAAAGTAACAGTCCACACTGAAGCTTTCTTT. Using reference TRBV5-1 and TRBJ1-1 for the parts outside the CDR3, the full variable domain is KAGVTQTPRYLIKTRGQQVTLSCSPISGHRSVSWYQQTPGQGLQFLFEYFSETQRNKGNFPGRFSGRQFSNSRSEMNVSTLELGDSALYLCASSKVTVHTEAFFGQGTRLTVV.

The table lists this clonotype with many counts. CDR3 coding DNA: TGTGCTAGTGGTCCCCCCGACACAGCCCAAGCTTTCTTT. As protein: CASGPPDTAQAFF. V is TRBV12-5 and J is TRBJ1-1; D not resolved. Germline V gene lookup returns CDR1 LGHNT and CDR2 FRNRAP. Trimming took off 5 bases at V and 9 bases at J, with 16 bases between the two ends. The CDR3 contains 13 residues.

There are a few counts of this clonotype. This chain links TRBV10-1 with TRBJ1-2; 10 nucleotides align to TRBD1. V shed 3 bases and J 10 bases; nucleotides not matched to a gene: 5. The CDR3 consists of 13 residues. In germline, CDR1 is WNHNN, CDR2 SYGVQD (reference sequence). Here the CDR3 DNA reads TGCGCCAGCAGTGACAGGGGGACAGGGGTCTACACCTTC. Translated, it gives CASSDRGTGVYTF.